This T cell receptor beta chain was profiled in a study of blood T cell repertoires in COVID-19. V was trimmed by 5 bases and J by 5 bases, leaving 27 bases between them. Germline assignment: CDR1 MNHNY and CDR2 SVGAGI (reference sequence). The CDR3 is 18 amino acids. TCRdb's table, derived via immunoSEQ multiplex PCR, lists solely in-frame clones and lacks some. Seen here are 70,000 to 85,000 clones, roughly four fifths observed once, and the top ten hold roughly a tenth. This chain joins TRBV6-6 and TRBJ1-1; D uncertain. The sequence came from a man in his fifties or sixties with acute or convalescent COVID-19. The specimen sequenced was peripheral blood. For the CDR3, the DNA is TGTGCCAGCAGTCTCGGCGGCTTTCAGACCGAACCATATACTGAAGCTTTCTTT. This encodes CASSLGGFQTEPYTEAFF.